The T cell receptor beta chain under discussion was sequenced for a study of T cell responses to AZD1222 COVID-19 vaccine. Study-wide context: Recipients boosted at about 4 weeks or about 12 weeks are pooled.

Clones were read by immunoSEQ multiplex PCR, and TCRdb kept only the in-frame ones, dropping some. The sample holds 90,000 to 140,000 clones; around 89% are singletons and the top ten take 2.5%. The CDR3 runs to 14 residues. V lost 4 bases and J lost 4; bases outside the gene matches: 4. Germline V gene data show CDR1 as SEHNR and CDR2 as FQNEAQ (reference sequence). The TCR was taken from an adult in good health. The sample in question was peripheral blood, obtained on day 0 of AZD1222 vaccination. The chain recombines TRBV7-9 with TRBJ2-5, with TRBD1 identical over 9 bases. CDR3 loop: CASSSTGGGETQYF. CDR3 in DNA: TGTGCCAGCAGCTCGACAGGGGGAGGAGAGACCCAGTACTTC.